This TCR beta chain comes out of a study of cytomegalovirus exposure and HLA in healthy donors. Points from the study as a whole: Researchers catalogued 164 TCR beta chains as cytomegalovirus-associated.

The data were produced by immunoSEQ multiplex PCR, yet TCRdb's version contains in-frame clones alone and is incomplete. The data contain a few hundred thousand clones, about 90% of them singletons. Comments on this clone: As yet, its antigen is unknown.

The sequenced material came from PBMCs. The receptor was derived from a man younger than 30 in good health and CMV-seropositive.

The chain's CDR3 is CASSFRGENTGELFF. The CDR3 region has the DNA TGCGCCAGCAGCTTCCGTGGCGAAAACACCGGGGAGCTGTTTTTT. This chain links TRBV5-1 with TRBJ2-2; no reliable D call. Trimming took 2 bases from V and 2 from J, leaving 10 bases between them. The V gene's germline CDR1 is SGHRS and CDR2 YFSETQ. There are 15 residues in the CDR3.